This TCR beta chain stems from a study of control samples from healthy donors and cancer patients (dated by TCRdb to about 2020). This clone occurred a few times. The specificity of this receptor is unknown. Nothing much larger sits one base from this clone, and base qualities are not available. Library method: the immunoSEQ multiplex PCR assay. Held by TCRdb, this immuneACCESS table contains in-frame sequences only and omits some clones. Under half of the omission traces to an unresolved V gene where checked; the cause of the rest is unknown. This sample is represented by approximately 58,000 clones; around 87% of them were singletons. The leading ten clones occupy over 11% of the sample. Trimming takes 1 base from V and 0 bases from J, and the germline ends sit 8 bases apart. Taken from the germline V gene, the CDR1 and CDR2 loops are SGDLS and YYNGEE. From the cysteine up to the phenylalanine, the CDR3 has a length of 14 residues. Only the CDR3 DNA is retained, 42 bases long and in frame from the first base.

Sequencing was performed on PBMCs. The chain joins TRBV9 to TRBJ2-7; there is no confident call for the D gene. The sequence came from a man aged 55 to 70 with head and neck cancer. The bases are TGTGCCAGCAGCGTAAGTACAGACTCCTACGAGCAGTACTTC. The resulting protein is CASSVSTDSYEQYF.